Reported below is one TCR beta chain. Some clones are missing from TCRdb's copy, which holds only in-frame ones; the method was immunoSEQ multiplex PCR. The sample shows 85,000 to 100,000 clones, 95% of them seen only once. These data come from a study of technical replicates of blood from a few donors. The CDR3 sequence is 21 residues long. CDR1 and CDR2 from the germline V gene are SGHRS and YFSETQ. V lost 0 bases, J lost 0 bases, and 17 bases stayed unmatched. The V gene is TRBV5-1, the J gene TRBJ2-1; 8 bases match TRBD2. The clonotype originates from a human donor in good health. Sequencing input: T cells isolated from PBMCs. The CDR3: CASSLAPQRGSHTSSYNEQFF. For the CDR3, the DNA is TGCGCCAGCAGCTTGGCCCCCCAGCGGGGGTCCCACACTAGCTCCTACAATGAGCAGTTCTTC.